Listed below are T cell receptor beta chains from one sample, sequenced in a study of blood T cell repertoires in COVID-19. TCRdb's copy holds only in-frame clones and misses some; the assay was immunoSEQ multiplex PCR. The sample includes a few hundred thousand clones, approximately 90% of them seen just once. Sequenced: PBMCs or T cells enriched from blood (not recorded which). These receptors were obtained from a man aged 18 to 29 with acute COVID-19. Both conserved end residues are part of each CDR3. Rows give clone size only sometimes, using once, few, many, or a class for an expanded clone.

>.|TRBV6-1
CASSDDRANEKLFF
>.|TRBV28
CASTGQPNTGELFF
>.|TRBV6-5
CASRTRQGAFGYTF
>.|TRBV5-1
CASSFQGINSPLHF
>.|TRBV28
CASRSPGTGPTEAFF
>.|TRBV7-8
CASSTGTSGPINTGELFF
>.|TRBV21-1
CASSKDRNQPQHF
>.|TRBV5-1
CASAETTTLLAVTETQYF
>.|TRBV11-2
CASSLGRTSGSHDTQYF
>.|TRBV24-1
CATSDRLAGVHEQFF
>once|TRBV6-5
CASSRPGQGFEAFF
>few|TRBV5-1
CASSLRVAGDSGELFF
>.|TRBV6-1
CASSESVGGLTGELFF
>.|TRBV5-1
CASSLGTGSKGMNTEAFF
>.|TRBV7-2
CASSLGLAGYNEQFF
>.|TRBV12-5
CASGLGLGRESGNEQFF
>.|TRBV28
CASNAQGTDTQYF
>.|TRBV11-3
CASSLSMGEPGTDTQYF
>.|TRBV3-1/TRBV3-2
CASSPTSDSDTQYF
>.|TRBV6-1
CASSEVFSGAFF
>.|TRBV28
CASSPGQVRYEQYF
>.|TRBV30
CAWSDGQGWFQPQHF
>.|TRBV21-1
CASSKVRDRASSGNTIYF
>.|TRBV19
CASSFGQGSNQPQHF
>.|TRBV6-2/TRBV6-3
CASSYREGMTDTQYF
>.|TRBV5-5
CASSLTAFQETQYF
>once|TRBV28
CASSPEAGSSYEQYF
>.|TRBV6-5
CASSYFRGHNEAFF
>.|TRBV5-1
CASSLAGRVDEKLFF
>.|TRBV2
CACWLATDNEQFF
>.|TRBV19
CASSTPIQAGGYNEQFF
>few|TRBV21-1
CASSKGGGQGLSENTEAFF
>once|TRBV30
CAGQGGGGETQYF
>.|TRBV2
CASSEDGGNTIYF
>.|TRBV19
CASSSPGGNQPQHF
>.|TRBV5-8
CASSSWTGVSGNTIYF
>.|TRBV19
CASSVLSGKSLYNEQFF
>.|TRBV7-9
CASSRTSGITDNEQFF
>.|TRBV27
CASSRGGTYNEQFF
>few|TRBV11-3
CASSPPSAGASYEQYF
>.|TRBV10-3
CALGQGYEQYF
>.|TRBV9
CASGGGSQHF
>.|TRBV7-9
CASSLVSGRLYEQYF
>.|TRBV29-1
CSVDRLAGDIGRNEQFF
>.|TRBV28
CASSVQGAANEKLFF
>.|TRBV4-1
CASSLRTGKNTEAFF